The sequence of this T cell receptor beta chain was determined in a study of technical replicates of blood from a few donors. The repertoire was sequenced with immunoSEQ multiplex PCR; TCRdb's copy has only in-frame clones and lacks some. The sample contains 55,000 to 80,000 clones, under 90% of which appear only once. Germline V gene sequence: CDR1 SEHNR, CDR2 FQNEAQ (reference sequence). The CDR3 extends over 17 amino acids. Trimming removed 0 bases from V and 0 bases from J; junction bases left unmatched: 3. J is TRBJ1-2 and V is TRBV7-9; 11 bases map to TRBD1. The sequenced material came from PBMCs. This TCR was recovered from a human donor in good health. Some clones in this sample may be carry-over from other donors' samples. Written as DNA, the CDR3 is TGTGCCAGCAGCTTAGCGGGGACAGGGGGAGCTAACTATGGCTACACCTTC. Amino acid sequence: CASSLAGTGGANYGYTF.